This TCR beta chain is drawn from a study of PD-1 blockade in mismatch repair-deficient tumors. Germline V gene sequence: CDR1 MGHDK, CDR2 SYGVNS. Between the trimmed V and J ends, which lost 4 bases and 2 bases, there was a span of 10 bases. This CDR3 has 14 residues. Time point defined: roughly 11-day in vitro stimulation with candidate neoantigen peptide 4. A roughly 11-day in vitro culture was run per each of seven reactive peptides. A word on this clone: Its cognate antigen is unknown.

The method was immunoSEQ multiplex PCR; TCRdb's version includes in-frame clones alone and lacks a portion of them. The repertoire consists of about 14,000 clones, with roughly 84% occurring once and the leading ten covering under 25%. The sequence was collected from an adult with mismatch repair-deficient cancer. The rearrangement joins TRBV25-1 to TRBJ2-3; D gene ambiguous. Sequencing was performed on cells cultured in vitro, taken from a patient treated with pembrolizumab. This chain's CDR3 is CASSAYSLTDTQYF. CDR3 in DNA: TGTGCCAGCAGTGCCTACTCTCTCACAGATACGCAGTATTTT.